The 10 T cell receptor beta chains below come from one sample, sequenced in a study of beta chain features in type 1 diabetes. The study reverse transcribed the entire isolated RNA, so it sequenced expressed TCRB transcripts. Clones were read by immunoSEQ multiplex PCR, and TCRdb kept only the in-frame ones, dropping some. The profile shows roughly 180,000 clones, approximately 8% of them singletons. Their recognized antigens are unknown. Study-wide points: TCRB CDR3s were moderately but significantly shorter in Type 1 diabetes patients in all four CD4+ subsets.

Material: central memory CD4+ T cells from blood. Receptor source: a woman between 40 and 50 years old with type 1 diabetes.

This clone was detected a few times. The rearrangement links TRBV18 to TRBJ2-1; 7 nucleotides match TRBD1. V shed 6 bases and J 7 bases; nucleotides not matched to a gene: 3. Germline V lookup: CDR1 KGHSH, CDR2 LQKENI. This CDR3 has 12 amino acids. CDR3 loop: CASSDRENEQFF. As DNA, the CDR3 is TGTGCCAGCTCCGACAGGGAGAATGAGCAGTTCTTC. The full variable domain, with the rest looked up from reference TRBV18 and TRBJ2-1, is NAGVMQNPRHLVRRRGQEARLRCSPMKGHSHVYWYRQLPEEGLKFMVYLQKENIIDESGMPKERFSAEFPKEGPSILRIQQVVRGDSAAYFCASSDRENEQFFGPGTRLTVL.

The chain joins TRBV7-9 to TRBJ2-5, with a possible D match to TRBD1 (6 bases). Trimming shortened V by 1 base and J by 5 bases, and 14 bases separated the two germline ends. This CDR3 is built from 15 residues. The V gene's germline CDR1 is SEHNR and CDR2 FQNEAQ (reference sequence). The CDR3 DNA follows: TGTGCCAGCAGCTTAGACCACAGGGTATGGGAGACCCAGTACTTC. Translation gives CASSLDHRVWETQYF.

The chain is built from TRBV7-2 and TRBJ2-5, with D perhaps matching TRBD1 (5 bases). V was pared by 5 bases and J by 6 bases, with 19 bases between. Per germline, CDR1 SGHTA and CDR2 FQGNSA. This CDR3 has 15 amino acids. CDR3 residues: CASSPPRVGQQTQYF. Here the CDR3 DNA reads TGTGCCAGCAGCCCACCCCGGGTGGGGCAGCAGACCCAGTACTTC.

V and J are TRBV9 and TRBJ2-7; 8 positions agree with TRBD2. Germline values: CDR1 SGDLS, CDR2 YYNGEE. This CDR3 has 16 amino acids. The V gene end was trimmed by 0 bases and the J gene end by 2 bases; junction bases not matched to a gene: 7. In DNA, the CDR3 is TGTGCCAGCAGCGTAGTGGCCAGCGGGAGCACCTACGAGCAGTACTTC. Its protein product is CASSVVASGSTYEQYF.

This clone was recorded a few times. The chain is built from TRBV7-8 and TRBJ1-2; TRBD1 might be the D (6 bases). Trimming stripped 4 bases from V and 8 bases from J, with 11 bases between. Per germline, CDR1 SGHVS and CDR2 FQNEAQ. This CDR3 contains 12 residues. Here the CDR3 DNA reads TGTGCCAGCAGCTCTACAGGGAAAGGCTACACCTTC. Translation gives CASSSTGKGYTF.

V gene TRBV7-9 combines with J gene TRBJ1-2; D gene uncertain. V lost 5 bases, J lost 4 bases, and 5 bases lay in between. The V gene's germline CDR1 is SEHNR and CDR2 FQNEAQ (reference sequence). The CDR3 spans 11 residues. The CDR3 nucleotides are TGTGCCAGCAGCCGGAGCTATGGCTACACCTTC. Amino acids: CASSRSYGYTF.

This clone was detected only a few times. The chain carries TRBV13 and TRBJ2-7, with D possibly matching TRBD1 (7 bases). The germline gives CDR1 PRHDT, CDR2 FYEKMQ (reference sequence). The CDR3 length is 15 residues. Trimming took off 5 bases at V and 5 bases at J, with 19 bases between the two ends. The chain's CDR3 is CASSPRQGLGDEQYF. The CDR3 region has the DNA TGTGCCAGCAGCCCCCGACAGGGACTTGGCGACGAGCAGTACTTC.

This clone was recorded many times. At one boundary the junction diverges from the germline segment, which might be a read error. The J gene is TRBJ2-3, the V gene TRBV29-1, with D perhaps matching TRBD2 (6 bases). Germline-derived CDR1 and CDR2 are SQVTM and ANQGSEA. The CDR3 has 12 residues. The CDR3 spells CSVDVVNEGRNF. The CDR3, as DNA: TGCAGCGTTGATGTGGTAAACGAGGGGAGGAATTTT.

The V gene is TRBV18, the J gene TRBJ2-3; 8 bases map to TRBD1. The CDR3 spans 16 residues. After removal of 6 bases from V and 2 bases from J, the junction contained 10 bases not matched to a gene. The germline CDR1 and CDR2 sequences are KGHSH and LQKENI. The CDR3 reads CASSLQGEGATDTQYF. The CDR3 region has the DNA TGTGCCAGCTCCCTACAGGGGGAAGGGGCCACAGATACGCAGTATTTT. Full variable domain (rest looked up from reference TRBV18 and TRBJ2-3): NAGVMQNPRHLVRRRGQEARLRCSPMKGHSHVYWYRQLPEEGLKFMVYLQKENIIDESGMPKERFSAEFPKEGPSILRIQQVVRGDSAAYFCASSLQGEGATDTQYFGPGTRLTVL.

This clone was observed at least ten times. The V call is TRBV7-3, the J call TRBJ2-1; TRBD2 matches 12 bases. Germline CDR1 reads SGHTA; CDR2 reads FQGTGA. V lost 4 bases to trimming and J lost 8 bases; unmatched junction nucleotides: 9. CDR3 length equals 16 residues. CDR3 in DNA: TGTGCCAGCAGCTCCTCCCTAGCGGGGGGGTTCGATGAGCAGTTCTTC. Translating gives CASSSSLAGGFDEQFF.